The source of this T cell receptor (beta chain) is a study of T cell responses to AZD1222 COVID-19 vaccine. Trimming stripped 0 bases from V and 4 bases from J, with 12 bases between. The CDR3 totals 15 residues. Germline CDR1 and CDR2: LNHDA and SQIVND (reference sequence). Second-dose recipients at about 4 or about 12 weeks were treated as one pooled group. Using immunoSEQ multiplex PCR, the repertoire was profiled, and TCRdb retains in-frame clones only, with some absent. This repertoire shows 90,000 to 150,000 clones, roughly 86% found once; its top ten account for approximately 2.9%. The clonotype was recovered from an adult who received the AZD1222 COVID-19 vaccine. The sample was peripheral blood, taken 28 days after the second AZD1222 dose. The V and J genes are TRBV19 and TRBJ1-2; tentatively, D is TRBD1 (5 bases). CDR3 DNA sequence: TGTGCCAGTAGTATAGAGGGGCAGCGTGCCTATGGCTACACCTTC. Translation gives CASSIEGQRAYGYTF.